One and the same sample provided the 8 T cell receptor beta chains below, sequenced in a study of CD8 T cells in Susac syndrome. cDNA came from approximately 0.5 to 1 ug RNA primed by random hexamers. TCRdb recomputed calls from the immunoSEQ multiplex PCR reads with MiXCR, one row per CDR3 protein. The sample has roughly 200,000 distinct CDR3 sequences; over 75% are singletons. Specimen: CD4+ T cells from PBMCs. The receptor set was obtained from a human donor with Susac syndrome.

The chain combines TRBV7-2 with TRBJ1-5; maybe TRBD1 (5 bases). V lost 1 base and J 0 bases, leaving 7 bases between the germline ends. This CDR3 spans 15 amino acids. CDR1 and CDR2 from the germline V gene are SGHTA and FQGNSA. CDR3 protein: CASSLGDASNQPQHF. In DNA, the CDR3 is TGTGCCAGCAGCTTAGGGGACGCTAGCAATCAGCCCCAGCATTTT. The full variable domain, in which reference TRBV7-2 and TRBJ1-5 provide the parts outside the CDR3, is GAGVSQSPSNKVTEKGKDVELRCDPISGHTALYWYRQSLGQGLEFLIYFQGNSAPDKSGLPSDRFSAERTGGSVSTLTIQRTQQEDSAVYLCASSLGDASNQPQHFGDGTRLSIL.

The genes are TRBV12-3 or TRBV12-4 and TRBJ1-5, with a weak D call TRBD1 (5 bases). V shed 4 bases and J shed 4 bases, with 11 bases lying between them. The CDR3 spans 14 residues. The CDR3 region is CASSSRVGNQPQHF. The CDR3 DNA follows: TGTGCCAGCAGTTCCAGGGTTGGGAATCAGCCCCAGCATTTT.

The chain is built from TRBV20-1 and TRBJ1-1, with D maybe TRBD1 (6 bases). V lost 0 bases, J lost 7 bases, and 6 bases lay in between. This CDR3 has 11 amino acids. Germline V gives CDR1 DFQATT, CDR2 SNEGSKA (reference sequence). The CDR3, as DNA: TGCAGTGCTAGAGACAGGGGTGAAGCTTTCTTT. Protein product: CSARDRGEAFF.

The V and J genes are TRBV7-2 and TRBJ1-1; D is uncertain. Germline V gene sequence: CDR1 SGHTA, CDR2 FQGNSA. Trimming left V 3 bases short and J 1 base short, with 9 bases between. The CDR3 covers 14 residues. CDR3 nucleotide sequence: TGTGCCAGCAGCTTGATTCCCGGGAACACTGAAGCTTTCTTT. Translation: CASSLIPGNTEAFF.

The rearrangement joins TRBV27 to TRBJ1-6, with 10 bases matching TRBD1. Trimming at V came to 6 bases and at J to 6 bases, leaving 8 bases not matched to a gene. The CDR3 totals 16 residues. The V gene's germline CDR1 is MNHEY and CDR2 SMNVEV (reference sequence). The CDR3 sequence: CASSRRDRGVNSPLHF. CDR3 sequence (DNA): TGTGCCAGCAGCCGAAGGGACAGGGGCGTTAATTCACCCCTCCACTTT.

This chain links TRBV18 with TRBJ1-5; no reliable D call. V was shortened by 6 bases and J by 5 bases, with 11 bases between the two germline ends. Germline CDR1 reads KGHSH; CDR2 reads LQKENI. CDR3 length: 13 amino acids. The CDR3 sequence: CASSPSHDQPQHF. The DNA of the CDR3 is TGTGCCAGCTCTCCTAGTCATGATCAGCCCCAGCATTTT.

The CDR3 DNA sequence: TGTGCCATCAGTGAGTCGGTAAAGACCTACGAGCAGTACTTC. It yields the protein CAISESVKTYEQYF. The gene calls are TRBV10-3 and TRBJ2-7; no reliable D call. The CDR3 is made up of 14 amino acids. The germline V gene encodes CDR1 ENHRY and CDR2 SYGVKD. Trimming removed 0 bases from V and 2 bases from J, with 8 bases in between.

The chain has TRBV5-4 and TRBJ2-7, with TRBD2 matching over 8 bases. The V and J ends lost 3 bases and 4 bases, in that order; junction bases with no gene match: 12. The CDR3 length is 16 residues. Germline-derived CDR1 and CDR2 are SGHNT and YYREEE (reference sequence). The chain's CDR3 is CASSSAGAGASYEQYF. In DNA, the CDR3 is TGTGCCAGCAGCTCCGCGGGAGCGGGAGCTTCGTACGAGCAGTACTTC.